The rows below give T cell receptor beta chains drawn from one sample of a study of T cells in Graves' hyperthyroidism and ophthalmopathy. In TCRdb, the multiplex PCR reads were re-called with MiXCR into one record per CDR3 protein. The sample contains about 400,000 distinct CDR3 sequences, approximately 15% of which appear only once. Sequenced input: blood. These receptors were obtained from a woman aged 30 to 39 with Graves' ophthalmopathy. CDR3s include the opening cysteine and the closing phenylalanine or tryptophan. Each record gives: J gene, V gene, D gene, clone size, CDR3 DNA, CDR3 protein. The D gene is left open where the match is weak. Clone size is given for some rows only: seen once, a few or many times, or a class if the clone is expanded.

j_call: TRBJ2-3; v_call: TRBV7-6; d_call: -; clone_size: -; cdr3_nt: TGTGCCAGGAGCCTCTCCCCGGGGGATACGCAGTATTTT; cdr3_aa: CARSLSPGDTQYF
j_call: TRBJ2-7; v_call: TRBV6-1; d_call: -; clone_size: many; cdr3_nt: TGTGCCAGCAATCCGGGCGCGGGCAGGGACGAGCAGTACTTC; cdr3_aa: CASNPGAGRDEQYF
j_call: TRBJ2-1; v_call: TRBV18; d_call: -; clone_size: many; cdr3_nt: TGTGCCAGCTCACCAGAGACAAGGCGAACATACAATGAGCAGTTCTTC; cdr3_aa: CASSPETRRTYNEQFF
j_call: TRBJ2-2; v_call: TRBV18; d_call: TRBD2; clone_size: many; cdr3_nt: TGTGCCAGCTCAACCGGGACTAGCAACACCGGGGAGCTGTTTTTT; cdr3_aa: CASSTGTSNTGELFF
j_call: TRBJ2-1; v_call: TRBV7-9; d_call: TRBD2; clone_size: many; cdr3_nt: TGTGCCAGCAGTTTATTTGGCGGGGGGGCCCACAATGAGCAGTTCTTC; cdr3_aa: CASSLFGGGAHNEQFF
j_call: TRBJ1-2; v_call: TRBV11-2; d_call: -; clone_size: many; cdr3_nt: TGTGCCAGCAGCTTAGATGGAAGGGGTGGCGGCTACACCTTC; cdr3_aa: CASSLDGRGGGYTF
j_call: TRBJ2-2; v_call: TRBV15; d_call: -; clone_size: many; cdr3_nt: TGTGCCACCAGCAGAGATAGGGGGGGGGCCGGGGAGCTGTTTTTT; cdr3_aa: CATSRDRGGAGELFF
j_call: TRBJ1-6; v_call: TRBV6-1; d_call: TRBD1; clone_size: many; cdr3_nt: TGTGCCAGCAGGAGGGGACAGGAGGATTCACCCCTCCACTTT; cdr3_aa: CASRRGQEDSPLHF
j_call: TRBJ2-1; v_call: TRBV7-9; d_call: -; clone_size: many; cdr3_nt: TGTGCCAGCAGCTTACCGACTCCAGGGAAAAATGAGCAGTTCTTC; cdr3_aa: CASSLPTPGKNEQFF
j_call: TRBJ1-2; v_call: TRBV19; d_call: -; clone_size: -; cdr3_nt: TGTGCCAGTAGTATGAGGAGGGCTGGCTACACCTTC; cdr3_aa: CASSMRRAGYTF
j_call: TRBJ1-2; v_call: TRBV12-3/TRBV12-4; d_call: TRBD1; clone_size: many; cdr3_nt: TGTGCCAGCACCCTACAGGGGGCATACTATGGCTACACCTTC; cdr3_aa: CASTLQGAYYGYTF
j_call: TRBJ2-7; v_call: TRBV7-9; d_call: TRBD2; clone_size: many; cdr3_nt: TGTGCCAGCAGCTCCCGGACTAGCGGGGCCTCCTACGAGCAGTACTTC; cdr3_aa: CASSSRTSGASYEQYF
j_call: TRBJ1-2; v_call: TRBV5-4; d_call: -; clone_size: -; cdr3_nt: TGTGCCAGCAGCTTCCTATTTAGGGACCGTAACTATGGCTACACCTTC; cdr3_aa: CASSFLFRDRNYGYTF
j_call: TRBJ2-7; v_call: TRBV11-2; d_call: TRBD1; clone_size: few; cdr3_nt: TGTGCCAGCAGCTTAGATCTCACCGGTAGCCTGGACAGGACCTACGAGCAGTACTTC; cdr3_aa: CASSLDLTGSLDRTYEQYF
j_call: TRBJ1-5; v_call: TRBV28; d_call: TRBD1; clone_size: -; cdr3_nt: TGTGCCAGCGTGACCGGGACAGGGTCTCAGCCCCAGCATTTT; cdr3_aa: CASVTGTGSQPQHF
j_call: TRBJ1-1; v_call: TRBV2; d_call: -; clone_size: many; cdr3_nt: TGTGCCAGCATGAGGGGGGAGGGGAACACTGAAGCTTTCTTT; cdr3_aa: CASMRGEGNTEAFF
j_call: TRBJ2-7; v_call: TRBV7-9; d_call: TRBD2; clone_size: many; cdr3_nt: TGTGCCAGCAGCTTAGGGGCGGGGGGGAGCTCCTACGAGCAGTACTTC; cdr3_aa: CASSLGAGGSSYEQYF
j_call: TRBJ2-1; v_call: TRBV7-2; d_call: -; clone_size: -; cdr3_nt: -; cdr3_aa: CASSFYICSPQGGNEQFF
j_call: TRBJ2-7; v_call: TRBV12-5; d_call: -; clone_size: many; cdr3_nt: TGTGCTAGTGGTTTGCCACGAGGGGACCTTACGTCCTACGAGCAGTACTTC; cdr3_aa: CASGLPRGDLTSYEQYF
j_call: TRBJ2-3; v_call: TRBV2; d_call: -; clone_size: -; cdr3_nt: TGTGCCAGCAGTGAAACCCCTGGCACAGATACGCAGTATTTT; cdr3_aa: CASSETPGTDTQYF
j_call: TRBJ2-6; v_call: TRBV28; d_call: TRBD2; clone_size: many; cdr3_nt: TGTGCCAGCAGTGGGGCGATGGGGGGGGGGGCCAACGTCCTGACTTTC; cdr3_aa: CASSGAMGGGANVLTF
j_call: TRBJ1-3; v_call: TRBV14; d_call: TRBD1; clone_size: -; cdr3_nt: TGTGCCAGCAGCCAGGGGGACAGGGTGTTCGGAAGCACCATATATTTT; cdr3_aa: CASSQGDRVFGSTIYF
j_call: TRBJ2-5; v_call: TRBV20-1; d_call: -; clone_size: few; cdr3_nt: TGCAGTGCTCGATCCCAAGGCACCCGGGGGACCCAGTACTTC; cdr3_aa: CSARSQGTRGTQYF
j_call: TRBJ2-7; v_call: TRBV28; d_call: -; clone_size: -; cdr3_nt: TGTGCCAGCAGTAAGTCGAGCTCCTACGAGCAGTACTTC; cdr3_aa: CASSKSSSYEQYF
j_call: TRBJ1-1; v_call: TRBV5-6; d_call: TRBD1; clone_size: many; cdr3_nt: TGTGCCAGCAGCTTGGTGACAGGGGACACTGAAGCTTTCTTT; cdr3_aa: CASSLVTGDTEAFF
j_call: TRBJ1-4; v_call: TRBV7-6; d_call: -; clone_size: many; cdr3_nt: TGTGCCAGCAGCTCCAGGGCAGAGAATGAAAAACTGTTTTTT; cdr3_aa: CASSSRAENEKLFF
j_call: TRBJ1-1; v_call: TRBV2; d_call: TRBD1; clone_size: -; cdr3_nt: TGTGCCAGCAGGGACAGGGCCACTGAAGCTTTCTTT; cdr3_aa: CASRDRATEAFF
j_call: TRBJ1-1; v_call: TRBV28; d_call: -; clone_size: few; cdr3_nt: TGTGCCAGTCACGCGAACACTGAAGCTTTCTTT; cdr3_aa: CASHANTEAFF
j_call: TRBJ1-2; v_call: TRBV7-6; d_call: TRBD1; clone_size: many; cdr3_nt: TGTGCCAGCAGCTTAGCGGGACAGGGCGCTGGCTACACCTTC; cdr3_aa: CASSLAGQGAGYTF
j_call: TRBJ1-6; v_call: TRBV10-3; d_call: -; clone_size: -; cdr3_nt: TGTGCCATCAGTGCGTCCACAGGGAGCTCCTATAATTCACCCCTCAACTTT; cdr3_aa: CAISASTGSSYNSPLNF
j_call: TRBJ1-1; v_call: TRBV20-1; d_call: -; clone_size: once; cdr3_nt: TGCAGTGCTACTCAGGGGCGGACTGAAGCTTTCTTT; cdr3_aa: CSATQGRTEAFF
j_call: TRBJ1-3; v_call: TRBV13; d_call: -; clone_size: many; cdr3_nt: TGTGCCAGCAGCTCCCCGACAAACACCATATATTTT; cdr3_aa: CASSSPTNTIYF
j_call: TRBJ2-4; v_call: TRBV20-1; d_call: -; clone_size: -; cdr3_nt: TGCAGTGCTGAGAGAGGAGGACCCCAAGCCAAAAACATTCAGTACTTC; cdr3_aa: CSAERGGPQAKNIQYF
j_call: TRBJ1-2; v_call: TRBV6-1; d_call: -; clone_size: few; cdr3_nt: TGTGCCAGCATCGGCGGGCCTAACTATGGCTACACCTTC; cdr3_aa: CASIGGPNYGYTF
j_call: TRBJ2-2; v_call: TRBV24-1; d_call: TRBD1; clone_size: many; cdr3_nt: TGTGCCACCTCACAGGGGGCAGCCACCGGGGAGCTGTTTTTT; cdr3_aa: CATSQGAATGELFF
j_call: TRBJ2-7; v_call: TRBV19; d_call: TRBD2; clone_size: -; cdr3_nt: TGTGCCAGTAGTACCAGCGGGACGGGGGTTGACGAGCAGTACTTC; cdr3_aa: CASSTSGTGVDEQYF
j_call: TRBJ1-1; v_call: TRBV20-1; d_call: -; clone_size: many; cdr3_nt: TGCAGTGCTAGAAGGACCATGAACACTGAAGCTTTCTTT; cdr3_aa: CSARRTMNTEAFF
j_call: TRBJ1-1; v_call: TRBV5-6; d_call: TRBD1; clone_size: many; cdr3_nt: TGTGCCAGCAGCTTAGGGGACAGGAGGCTTGCAGGCACTGAAGCTTTCTTT; cdr3_aa: CASSLGDRRLAGTEAFF
j_call: TRBJ2-7; v_call: TRBV11-2; d_call: -; clone_size: many; cdr3_nt: TGTGCCAGCAGCTTAGGTGGGGGCGAGCAGTACTTC; cdr3_aa: CASSLGGGEQYF
j_call: TRBJ2-6; v_call: TRBV7-9; d_call: -; clone_size: few; cdr3_nt: TGTGCCAGCAGCTTAGGTTGGGTCCCGGGACCTGGGGCCAACGTCCTGACTTTC; cdr3_aa: CASSLGWVPGPGANVLTF
j_call: TRBJ1-1; v_call: TRBV6-6; d_call: -; clone_size: many; cdr3_nt: TGTGCCAGCAGTTACTCGAAAGTTTCGACTGAAGCTTTCTTT; cdr3_aa: CASSYSKVSTEAFF
j_call: TRBJ2-3; v_call: TRBV10-3; d_call: -; clone_size: many; cdr3_nt: TGTGCCATCAGTGAGATGGGACGAGAGCTGGATACGCAGTATTTT; cdr3_aa: CAISEMGRELDTQYF
j_call: TRBJ2-7; v_call: TRBV30; d_call: -; clone_size: -; cdr3_nt: TGTGCCCGAACAACCTACGAGCAGTACTTC; cdr3_aa: CARTTYEQYF
j_call: TRBJ2-5; v_call: TRBV28; d_call: -; clone_size: many; cdr3_nt: TGTGCCAGCACCTACGAAGAGACCCAGTACTTC; cdr3_aa: CASTYEETQYF
j_call: TRBJ2-3; v_call: TRBV19; d_call: -; clone_size: few; cdr3_nt: TGTGCCAGTAGTGACTCGAGAGATACGCAGTATTTT; cdr3_aa: CASSDSRDTQYF
j_call: TRBJ2-2; v_call: TRBV2; d_call: -; clone_size: many; cdr3_nt: TGTGCCAGCAGCAGTGGACAGATCCTCAACACCGGGGAGCTGTTTTTT; cdr3_aa: CASSSGQILNTGELFF
j_call: TRBJ1-4; v_call: TRBV10-3; d_call: -; clone_size: many; cdr3_nt: TGTGCCATCAGTGATGTGGGGTTAGGAGGAGAAAAACTGTTTTTT; cdr3_aa: CAISDVGLGGEKLFF
j_call: TRBJ2-7; v_call: TRBV2; d_call: -; clone_size: -; cdr3_nt: TGTGCCAGCAGTGAAGAGCCTATGGACGGGCCCCCGCGGTACGAGCAGTACTTC; cdr3_aa: CASSEEPMDGPPRYEQYF
j_call: TRBJ1-2; v_call: TRBV30; d_call: -; clone_size: many; cdr3_nt: TGTGCCTGGAGCTTAGGACCGTCCTATGGCTACACCTTC; cdr3_aa: CAWSLGPSYGYTF
j_call: TRBJ2-3; v_call: TRBV7-9; d_call: TRBD2; clone_size: -; cdr3_nt: TGTGCCAGCAGCTTTAAGGCCAGCGGGGGGGCGGGGACAGATACGCAATATTTT; cdr3_aa: CASSFKASGGAGTDTQYF
j_call: TRBJ2-7; v_call: TRBV6-5; d_call: -; clone_size: many; cdr3_nt: TGTGCCAGCAGTTACTCGCCCGGGCCAGGACCCTACGAGCAGTACTTC; cdr3_aa: CASSYSPGPGPYEQYF
j_call: TRBJ1-4; v_call: TRBV6-1; d_call: -; clone_size: -; cdr3_nt: TGTGCCAGCAGAGGAAACAGTAATGAAAAACTGTTTTTT; cdr3_aa: CASRGNSNEKLFF
j_call: TRBJ1-5; v_call: TRBV27; d_call: -; clone_size: few; cdr3_nt: TGTGCCAGCAGTTTATCCCCTCCAGGGATTAGCAATCAGCCCCAGCATTTT; cdr3_aa: CASSLSPPGISNQPQHF
j_call: TRBJ2-7; v_call: TRBV7-2; d_call: -; clone_size: many; cdr3_nt: TGTGCCAGCAGCTTAGAGGGGGTTTACTTGGTGTACGAGCAGTACTTC; cdr3_aa: CASSLEGVYLVYEQYF
j_call: TRBJ1-6; v_call: TRBV3-1; d_call: -; clone_size: many; cdr3_nt: TGTGCCAGCAGCCAAGAGGAAGGGGCATGGGGTTCACCCCTCCACTTT; cdr3_aa: CASSQEEGAWGSPLHF